This note documents a single T cell receptor (beta chain) sequence. The antigen is not known. This record comes from a study of Tregs in tolerant kidney transplant recipients. Germline V gives CDR1 SGHNT, CDR2 YENEEA. The CDR3 length is 12 residues. With V trimmed by 6 bases and J by 9 bases, 4 bases remained unmatched. The study's findings and limits: Tregs expanded with activated donor B cells seemed most donor-specific.

Mixed chimerism was transient after nonmyeloablative marrow transplants from related graft donors. CD4+CD25+CD127- Tregs, CD4+CD25- non-Tregs, CD4 and CD8 cells were sorted. Measured with immunoSEQ multiplex PCR; TCRdb has only the in-frame clones, and not every one. The sample includes around 64,000 clones, around 87% of them seen just once. The rearrangement links TRBV11-3 to TRBJ2-1, with 8 positions matching TRBD1. Material: CD4+ T cells from blood (PBMCs), obtained 6 months after the transplant. This receptor was taken from a human patient who received a combined kidney and bone marrow transplant. The graft donor may have given rise to some T cells. CDR3 in DNA: TGTGCCAGCAGAGGACAGGGCACTGAGCAGTTCTTC. Protein: CASRGQGTEQFF.